What follows describes a single T cell receptor (beta chain). The data originate from a study of blood T cell repertoires in COVID-19. At the level of the study: COVID-19 samples from acute and convalescent phases originated in the United States, Italy and Spain.

Authors' methods: For nucleated cells, counts were estimated from reference gene primer amplification. Method: immunoSEQ multiplex PCR; TCRdb's copy keeps in-frame clones and lacks some. V and J calls and clone size are those listed in that table; D and trimming were worked out from the DNA. The top ten hold around 0.7% of the sample, which has more than 250,000 clones, approximately 86% seen once. Trimming cost V 5 bases and J 4 bases; bases outside gene matches: 5. The germline gives CDR1 SNHLY, CDR2 FYNNEI. This CDR3 is 15 amino acids long. The sequence came from a human donor in a cohort sampled during active COVID-19. Input material: peripheral blood. The chain has TRBV2 and TRBJ2-3; TRBD2 matches at 11 bases. CDR3 nucleotide sequence: TGTGCCAGCAGTTGGGGGACTAGCGGACCAGATACGCAGTATTTT. The encoded protein is CASSWGTSGPDTQYF.